This T cell receptor (beta chain) was observed in a study of blood T cell repertoires in COVID-19. As for the study in general: The United States, Italy and Spain supplied acute and convalescent COVID-19 samples. The cDNA or gDNA used as material had been derived from T cells, B-cell-depleted T cells, or PBMCs.

Germline V CDR1 and CDR2: LNHDA, SQIVND (reference sequence). This CDR3 has 15 residues. V dropped 7 bases and J dropped 7; count of bases not matched to a gene: 12. As handled by the study authors: Estimated nucleated cell counts came from reference gene primer amplification. The table came from immunoSEQ multiplex PCR; TCRdb's copy has only in-frame clones and leaves some out. That table supplies the V and J calls and clone size; D and trimming were determined from the DNA. The sample includes under 80,000 clones, approximately 80% of them seen just once. This chain uses TRBV19 with TRBJ2-4; 8 nucleotides agree with TRBD2. The origin of this receptor is a human donor in a cohort sampled during active COVID-19. Source material: peripheral blood. CDR3 bases: TGTGCCAGTACCTCCGGGACGGGAGGGAGGAACATTCAGTACTTC. Its translation is CASTSGTGGRNIQYF.